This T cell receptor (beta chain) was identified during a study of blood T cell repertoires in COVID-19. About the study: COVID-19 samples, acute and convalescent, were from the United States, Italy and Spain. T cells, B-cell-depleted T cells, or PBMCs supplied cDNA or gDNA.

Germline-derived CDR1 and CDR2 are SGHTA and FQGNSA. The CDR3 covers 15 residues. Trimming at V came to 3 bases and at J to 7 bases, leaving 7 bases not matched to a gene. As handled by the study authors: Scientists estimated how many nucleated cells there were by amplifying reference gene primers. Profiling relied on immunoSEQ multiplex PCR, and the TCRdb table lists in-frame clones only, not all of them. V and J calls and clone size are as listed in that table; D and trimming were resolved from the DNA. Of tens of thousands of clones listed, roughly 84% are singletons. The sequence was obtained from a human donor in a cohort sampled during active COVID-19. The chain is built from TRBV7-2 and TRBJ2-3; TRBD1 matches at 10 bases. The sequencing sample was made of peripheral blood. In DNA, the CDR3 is TGTGCCAGCAGCTTCGACAGGGGGCGCGGAAATACGCAGTATTTT. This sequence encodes CASSFDRGRGNTQYF. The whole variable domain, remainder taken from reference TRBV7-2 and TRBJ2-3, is GAGVSQSPSNKVTEKGKDVELRCDPISGHTALYWYRQSLGQGLEFLIYFQGNSAPDKSGLPSDRFSAERTGGSVSTLTIQRTQQEDSAVYLCASSFDRGRGNTQYFGPGTRLTVL.